The rows below give T cell receptor beta chains drawn from one sample of a study of shared clonotypes between healthy human individuals. Assay: immunoSEQ multiplex PCR; the TCRdb copy retains only in-frame clones and omits some. The table includes roughly 2.6 million clones, around nine tenths detected once. Sequences were obtained from naive CD4+ T cells sorted from blood. These receptors were collected from a young man in good health. CDR3s include the opening cysteine and the closing phenylalanine or tryptophan. Each record gives: V gene, J gene, clone size, D gene, CDR3 protein, CDR3 DNA. A D gene is named only where the DNA matches it firmly. A row's size may be missing; if present it is once, few, many or a size class.

TRBV5-1	TRBJ2-2	NA	TRBD1	CASSGTGALGELFF	TGCGCCAGCAGCGGGACAGGGGCTCTGGGGGAGCTGTTTTTT
TRBV7-9	TRBJ1-1	NA	NA	CASSLDFRGAATEAFF	TGTGCCAGCAGCTTAGATTTTAGAGGGGCGGCGACTGAAGCTTTCTTT
TRBV5-1	TRBJ1-4	NA	NA	CASSSGWATNEKLFF	TGCGCCAGCAGCTCAGGATGGGCAACTAATGAAAAACTGTTTTTT
TRBV2	TRBJ2-5	NA	TRBD1	CASSEFRGPQETQYF	TGTGCCAGCAGTGAGTTCAGGGGGCCCCAAGAGACCCAGTACTTC
TRBV19	TRBJ2-1	NA	NA	CASSIKGKYSYNEQFF	TGTGCCAGTAGTATAAAGGGAAAGTACTCCTACAATGAGCAGTTCTTC
TRBV10-3	TRBJ1-5	NA	TRBD1	CAISEQGASNQPQHF	TGTGCCATCAGTGAACAGGGGGCGAGCAATCAGCCCCAGCATTTT
TRBV19	TRBJ2-4	NA	NA	CASSILGESAKNIQYF	TGTGCCAGTAGTATCTTGGGGGAGAGTGCCAAAAACATTCAGTACTTC
TRBV28	TRBJ1-2	once	TRBD1	CASTTATPQGARGYTF	TGTGCCAGCACCACCGCAACCCCTCAGGGGGCTCGGGGCTACACCTTC
TRBV19	TRBJ2-2	once	NA	CASSPLDKNTGELFF	TGTGCCAGTAGTCCGTTAGACAAGAACACCGGGGAGCTGTTTTTT
TRBV2	TRBJ2-5	NA	TRBD1	CASSYVPVDRVGTRETQYF	TGTGCCAGCAGTTACGTACCGGTCGACAGGGTGGGTACCAGGGAGACCCAGTACTTC
TRBV4-1	TRBJ1-3	NA	NA	CASSRPQGEAGNTIYF	TGCGCCAGCAGCCGACCCCAGGGTGAGGCTGGAAACACCATATATTTT
TRBV5-4	TRBJ2-7	NA	NA	CASSLAGRGAEQYF	TGTGCCAGCAGCTTGGCGGGGAGGGGGGCCGAGCAGTACTTC
TRBV4-1	TRBJ2-2	NA	NA	CASRSYTERDTGELFF	TGCGCCAGCAGATCCTATACGGAACGGGACACCGGGGAGCTGTTTTTT
TRBV5-6	TRBJ1-6	NA	NA	CASSFSRQGGSPLHF	TGTGCCAGCAGCTTTTCTCGGCAGGGAGGTTCACCCCTCCACTTT
TRBV6-5	TRBJ1-2	NA	NA	CASSPGGLWGYTF	TGTGCCAGCAGTCCCGGTGGCCTTTGGGGCTACACCTTC
TRBV5-4	TRBJ1-4	NA	TRBD1	CASSLLTGGNEKLFF	TGTGCCAGCAGCTTGCTGACAGGGGGTAATGAAAAACTGTTTTTT